This T cell receptor (beta chain) was found in a study of T cells after yellow fever vaccination. The study's findings and limits: Peak timing came faster in the weaker secondary response, day 5 versus 15. Although most clonotypes did not, a small share appeared in both CD4 and CD8 compartments.

TCR cDNA, made by 5'RACE template switching, carried an added universal primer site and UMIs. One entry per CDR3 protein results from TCRdb running MiXCR on the 5' RACE reads. The table shows about 360,000 distinct CDR3 sequences, with about 6% occurring only once. This clonotype has ten or more counts. What it binds is unknown. Sequencing was performed on PBMCs, taken 5 days after the yellow fever booster vaccination. This clonotype was obtained from a man between 25 and 39 years old who received the YFV17D yellow fever vaccine.

The CDR3 coding sequence is TGCAGCGTTGAAGGTCGTGGGGGCGGGTACGAGCAGTACTTC. Its protein product is CSVEGRGGGYEQYF. This chain links TRBV29-1 with TRBJ2-7; tentatively, D is TRBD1 (6 bases). With 1 base removed from V and 4 bases from J, the gap between germline ends came to 14 bases. The CDR3 runs to 14 residues. The V gene's germline CDR1 is SQVTM and CDR2 ANQGSEA.